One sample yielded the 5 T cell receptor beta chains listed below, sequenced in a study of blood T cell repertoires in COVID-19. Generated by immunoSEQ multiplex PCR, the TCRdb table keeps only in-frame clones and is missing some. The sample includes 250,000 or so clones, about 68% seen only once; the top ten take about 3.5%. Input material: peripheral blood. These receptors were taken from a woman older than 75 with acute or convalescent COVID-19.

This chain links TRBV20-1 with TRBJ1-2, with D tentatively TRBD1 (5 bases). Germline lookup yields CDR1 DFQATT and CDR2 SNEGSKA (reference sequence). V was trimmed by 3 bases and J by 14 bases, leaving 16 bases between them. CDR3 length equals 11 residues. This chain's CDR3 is CSASRKGLRTF. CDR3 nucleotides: TGCAGTGCTAGTCGTAAGGGGCTAAGGACCTTC.

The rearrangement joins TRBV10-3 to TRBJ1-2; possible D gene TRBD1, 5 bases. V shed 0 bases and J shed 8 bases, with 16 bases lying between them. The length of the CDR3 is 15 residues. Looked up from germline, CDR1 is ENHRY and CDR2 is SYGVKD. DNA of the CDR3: TGTGCCATCAGTGAGTCGATTTTGGGGGGTGAAGGCTACACCTTC. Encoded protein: CAISESILGGEGYTF.

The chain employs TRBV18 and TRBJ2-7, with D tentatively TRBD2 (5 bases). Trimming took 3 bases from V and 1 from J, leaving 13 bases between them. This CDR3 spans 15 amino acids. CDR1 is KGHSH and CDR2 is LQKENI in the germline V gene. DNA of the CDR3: TGTGCCAGCTCACCGTCCCCTTCGGGATCCTACGAGCAGTACTTC. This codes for CASSPSPSGSYEQYF.

The CDR3 loop is CASSQADKPYEQYF. As DNA, the CDR3 is TGTGCCAGCAGCCAAGCGGACAAGCCCTACGAGCAGTACTTC. The rearrangement uses TRBV3-1 (or the pseudogene TRBV3-2) and TRBJ2-7; D possibly corresponds to TRBD1 (5 bases). The CDR3 runs to 14 residues. The V end was cut by 1 base, the J end by 2 bases, with 9 bases between. Germline V lookup: CDR1 LGHDT, CDR2 YNNKEL (reference sequence).

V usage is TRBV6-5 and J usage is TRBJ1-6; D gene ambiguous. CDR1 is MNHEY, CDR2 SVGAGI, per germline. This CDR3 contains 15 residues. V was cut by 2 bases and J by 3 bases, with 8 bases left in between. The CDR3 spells CASSYSAVYNSPLHF. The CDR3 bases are TGTGCCAGCAGTTACAGTGCAGTCTATAATTCACCCCTCCACTTT.